These 7 T cell receptor beta chains came from one sample sequenced in a study of somatic mutations in cytotoxic T cells in rheumatoid arthritis. The table came from immunoSEQ multiplex PCR; TCRdb's copy has only in-frame clones and leaves some out. The sample holds approximately 3,400 clones, 80% to 85% seen once. The sample consisted of CD8+ T cells sorted from blood. The receptors shown here come from a man over 45 with rheumatoid arthritis.

The rearrangement uses TRBV27 and TRBJ1-1, with 8 positions matching TRBD1. Looked up from germline, CDR1 is MNHEY and CDR2 is SMNVEV (reference sequence). V lost 8 bases, J lost 5 bases, and 7 bases stayed unmatched. This CDR3 contains 13 residues. The CDR3 loop reads CASRRQGITEAFF. The CDR3 nucleotides read TGTGCCAGCCGAAGACAGGGGATAACTGAAGCTTTCTTT.

This chain joins TRBV7-9 and TRBJ2-6, with TRBD1 as a possible D gene (5 bases). The CDR3 extends over 13 amino acids. The germline CDR1 and CDR2 sequences are SEHNR and FQNEAQ (reference sequence). V dropped 9 bases and J dropped 4 bases, with 10 bases sitting between them. CDR3 residues: CASQGPGANVLTF. The CDR3 DNA follows: TGTGCCAGTCAGGGTCCAGGGGCCAACGTCCTGACTTTC.

This clone has only a few counts. V and J are TRBV7-9 and TRBJ2-7, with a possible D match to TRBD2 (6 bases). The CDR3 runs to 16 residues. Trimming stripped 1 base from V and 2 bases from J, with 15 bases between. Germline CDR1 SEHNR, CDR2 FQNEAQ (reference sequence). In DNA, the CDR3 is TGTGCCAGCAGCTTAGTTTTGGGCAGGGAGGCCTACGAGCAGTACTTC. This encodes CASSLVLGREAYEQYF.

The V and J genes are TRBV7-9 and TRBJ2-1, with 10 positions matching TRBD1. This CDR3 is 17 amino acids long. CDR1 and CDR2 from the germline V gene are SEHNR and FQNEAQ (reference sequence). J gave up 0 bases and V 5 bases, and 7 bases lay outside the gene matches. The CDR3 sequence: CASSPSRTGGSYNEQFF. CDR3 DNA sequence: TGTGCCAGCAGCCCGAGTCGGACAGGGGGCTCCTACAATGAGCAGTTCTTC.

This rearrangement joins TRBV30 to TRBJ1-3, with D unresolved. The CDR3 covers 16 residues. Germline values: CDR1 GTSNPN, CDR2 SVGIG (reference sequence). The V gene lost 2 bases and the J gene lost 5 bases, with 19 bases spanning the gap. Written as DNA, the CDR3 is TGTGCCTGGAGTCACGGTACGGGAGGGCTTAGAAACACCATATATTTT. This sequence encodes CAWSHGTGGLRNTIYF. The variable domain in full, completed from reference TRBV30 and TRBJ1-3, reads SQTIHQWPATLVQPVGSPLSLECTVEGTSNPNLYWYRQAAGRGLQLLFYSVGIGQISSEVPQNLSASRPQDRQFILSSKKLLLSDSGFYLCAWSHGTGGLRNTIYFGEGSWLTVV.

The chain is built from TRBV4-3 and TRBJ2-1, with TRBD1 as a possible D gene (6 bases). The CDR3 totals 17 residues. V lost 1 base to trimming and J lost 7 bases, with 20 bases between them. CDR1 LGHNA and CDR2 YSLEER come from the germline V gene. CDR3 DNA: TGCGCCAGCAGCCAAGTGTCGGCCAGGGGTTTTGCAAATGAGCAGTTCTTC. Protein product: CASSQVSARGFANEQFF.

This chain connects TRBV5-1 to TRBJ1-2; TRBD1 matches 8 bases. V shed 2 bases and J 8 bases; nucleotides not matched to a gene: 2. The CDR3 length is 12 residues. The germline gives CDR1 SGHRS, CDR2 YFSETQ. CDR3 sequence: CASSFYRGGYTF. As DNA, the CDR3 is TGCGCCAGCAGCTTTTACAGGGGGGGCTACACCTTC.